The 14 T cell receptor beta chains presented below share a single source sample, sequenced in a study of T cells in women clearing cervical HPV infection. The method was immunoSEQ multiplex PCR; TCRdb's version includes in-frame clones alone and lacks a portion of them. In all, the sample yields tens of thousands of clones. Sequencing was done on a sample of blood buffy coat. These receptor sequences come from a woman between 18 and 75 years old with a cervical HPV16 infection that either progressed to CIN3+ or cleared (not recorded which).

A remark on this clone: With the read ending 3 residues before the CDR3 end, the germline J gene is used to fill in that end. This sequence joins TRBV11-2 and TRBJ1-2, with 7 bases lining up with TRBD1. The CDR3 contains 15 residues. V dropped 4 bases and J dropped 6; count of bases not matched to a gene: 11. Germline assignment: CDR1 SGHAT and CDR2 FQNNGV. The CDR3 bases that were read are TGTGCCAGCAGCTCCGCCCCAACAGGGGCCCATGGC. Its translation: CASSSAPTGAHG. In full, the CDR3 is CASSSAPTGAHGYTF.

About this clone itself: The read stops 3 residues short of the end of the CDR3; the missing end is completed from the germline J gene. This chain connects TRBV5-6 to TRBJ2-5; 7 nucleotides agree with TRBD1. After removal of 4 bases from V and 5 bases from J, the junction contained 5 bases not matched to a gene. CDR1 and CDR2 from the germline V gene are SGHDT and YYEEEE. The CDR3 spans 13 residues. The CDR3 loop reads CASSRQGWETQYF. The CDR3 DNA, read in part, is TGTGCCAGCAGCCGACAGGGATGGGAGACC.

The DNA read from the CDR3 is TGTGCCAGCAGCCAGGGGATGAACAATGAG. Protein product: CASSQGMNNE. The full-length CDR3 reads as CASSQGMNNEQFF. The chain combines TRBV7-6 with TRBJ2-1; tentatively, D is TRBD1 (6 bases). Sequencing ends 3 residues short of the CDR3 end; the germline J gene provides the rest. CDR1 is SGHVS, CDR2 FNYEAQ, per germline. This CDR3 is 13 amino acids long. With 5 bases removed from V and 5 bases from J, the gap between germline ends came to 10 bases.

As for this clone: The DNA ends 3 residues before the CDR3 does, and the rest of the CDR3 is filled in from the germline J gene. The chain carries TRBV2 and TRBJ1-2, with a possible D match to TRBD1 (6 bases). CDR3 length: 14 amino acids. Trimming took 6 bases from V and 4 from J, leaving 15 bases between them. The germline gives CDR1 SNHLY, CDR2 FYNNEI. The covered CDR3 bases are TGTGCCAGCAGCCCACAGGGTAGTGGCTATGGC. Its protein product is CASSPQGSGYG. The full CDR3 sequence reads CASSPQGSGYGYTF.

CDR3 DNA, as far as it was read: TGTGCCACCAGCAGAGGACAGGGGAATAATTCACCC. Amino acids: CATSRGQGNNSP. In full, the CDR3 reads CATSRGQGNNSPLHF. V gene TRBV15 combines with J gene TRBJ1-6; 8 bases line up with TRBD1. The read ends 3 residues early relative to the CDR3; the germline J gene fills the gap. Germline trimming cut 1 base from V and 5 bases from J; bases unmatched to any gene: 1. The germline V gene has CDR1 LNHNV and CDR2 YYDKDF (reference sequence). The CDR3 totals 15 residues.

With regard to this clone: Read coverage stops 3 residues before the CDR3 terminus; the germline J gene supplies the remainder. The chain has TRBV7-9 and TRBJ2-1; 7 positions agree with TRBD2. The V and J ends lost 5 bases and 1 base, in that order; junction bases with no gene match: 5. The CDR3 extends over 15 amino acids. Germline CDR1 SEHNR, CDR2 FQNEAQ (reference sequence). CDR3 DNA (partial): TGTGCCAGCAGCCCGTCGGGGGGTTCCTACAATGAG. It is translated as CASSPSGGSYNE. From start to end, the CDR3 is CASSPSGGSYNEQFF.

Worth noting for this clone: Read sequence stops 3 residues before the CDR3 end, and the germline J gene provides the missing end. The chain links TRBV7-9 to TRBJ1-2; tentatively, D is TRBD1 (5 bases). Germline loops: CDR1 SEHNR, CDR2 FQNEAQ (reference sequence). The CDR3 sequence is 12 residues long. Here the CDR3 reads CASSAGAYDYTF. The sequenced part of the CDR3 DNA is TGTGCCAGCAGCGCTGGGGCCTACGAC.

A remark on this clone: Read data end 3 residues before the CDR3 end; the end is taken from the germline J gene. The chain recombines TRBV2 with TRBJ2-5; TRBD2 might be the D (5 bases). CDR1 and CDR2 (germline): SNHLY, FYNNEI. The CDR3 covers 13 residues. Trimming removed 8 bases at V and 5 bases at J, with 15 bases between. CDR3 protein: CASGLLTGETQYF. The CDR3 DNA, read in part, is TGTGCCAGCGGATTATTAACGGGGGAGACC.

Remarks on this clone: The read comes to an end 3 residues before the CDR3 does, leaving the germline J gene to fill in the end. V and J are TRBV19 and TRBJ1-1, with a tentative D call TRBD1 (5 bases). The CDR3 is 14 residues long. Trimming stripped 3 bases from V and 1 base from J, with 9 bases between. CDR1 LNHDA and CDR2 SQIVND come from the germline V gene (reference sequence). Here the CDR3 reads CASSIRQGNTEAFF. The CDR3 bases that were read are TGTGCCAGTAGTATCCGTCAGGGGAACACTGAA. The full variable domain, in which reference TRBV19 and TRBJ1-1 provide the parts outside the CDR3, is DGGITQSPKYLFRKEGQNVTLSCEQNLNHDAMYWYRQDPGQGLRLIYYSQIVNDFQKGDIAEGYSVSREKKESFPLTVTSAQKNPTAFYLCASSIRQGNTEAFFGQGTRLTVV.

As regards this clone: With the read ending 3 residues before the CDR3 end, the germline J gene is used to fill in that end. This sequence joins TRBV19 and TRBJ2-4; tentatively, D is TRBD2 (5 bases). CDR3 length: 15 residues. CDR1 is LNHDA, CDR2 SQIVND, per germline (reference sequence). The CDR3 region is CASSTDDIVDYGQYF. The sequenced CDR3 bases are TGTGCCAGTAGTACCGACGACATTGTTGACTATGGT.

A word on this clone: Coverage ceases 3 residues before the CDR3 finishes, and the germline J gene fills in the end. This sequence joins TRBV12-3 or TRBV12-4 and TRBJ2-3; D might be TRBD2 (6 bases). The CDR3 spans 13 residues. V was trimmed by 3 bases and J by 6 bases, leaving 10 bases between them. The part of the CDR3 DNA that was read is TGTGCCAGCAGTTTGGGGGGTTCGGATACG. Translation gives CASSLGGSDT. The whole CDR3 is CASSLGGSDTQYF.

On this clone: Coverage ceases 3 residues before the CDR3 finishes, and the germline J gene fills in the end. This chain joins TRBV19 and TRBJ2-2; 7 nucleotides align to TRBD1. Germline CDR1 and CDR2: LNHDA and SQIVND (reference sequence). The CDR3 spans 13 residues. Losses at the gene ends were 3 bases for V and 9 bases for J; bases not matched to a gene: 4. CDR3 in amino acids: CASSMGQTRELFF. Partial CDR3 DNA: TGTGCCAGTAGTATGGGACAGACCCGGGAG.

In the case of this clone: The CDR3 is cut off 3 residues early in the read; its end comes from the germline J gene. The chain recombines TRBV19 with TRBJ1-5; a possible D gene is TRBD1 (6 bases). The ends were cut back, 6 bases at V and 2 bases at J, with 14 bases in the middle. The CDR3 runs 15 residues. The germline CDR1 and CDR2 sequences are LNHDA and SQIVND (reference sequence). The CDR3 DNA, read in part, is TGTGCCAGTAGAGGGGGAAACACGGGCAATCAGCCC. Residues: CASRGGNTGNQP. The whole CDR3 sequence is CASRGGNTGNQPQHF.

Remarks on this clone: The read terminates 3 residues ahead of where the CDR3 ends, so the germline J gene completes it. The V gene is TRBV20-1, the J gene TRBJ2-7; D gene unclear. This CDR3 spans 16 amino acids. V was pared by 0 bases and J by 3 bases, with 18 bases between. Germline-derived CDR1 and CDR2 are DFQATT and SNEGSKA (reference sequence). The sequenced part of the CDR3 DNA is TGCAGTGCTAGAGATCGCGCTGCAAGTAGTTACTACGAG. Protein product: CSARDRAASSYYE. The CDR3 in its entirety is CSARDRAASSYYEQYF.